The clone carrying this T cell receptor (beta chain) was recorded only once. The antigen is undetermined. The repertoire was sequenced with immunoSEQ multiplex PCR; TCRdb's copy has only in-frame clones and lacks some. This sample has some 23,000 clones, with roughly three quarters found just once. The data stem from a study of vaccination effects on CD4 cells after COVID-19. Study information: After the second dose, samples were taken at median day 72. Notes on the study in general: By a late point after vaccination, infection- and vaccine-induced clones had shrunk markedly through clonal contraction. There was only 1 of 255 vaccine-induced clones in healthy vaccinees that cross-reacted with common cold coronaviruses.

Per the germline V gene, CDR1 is ENHRY and CDR2 is SYGVKD. The CDR3 has 18 residues. The V end lost 1 base, the J end lost 0 bases, and 16 bases lay between the germline ends. Within the ViraFEST assay, antigen-specific CD4+ T cells underwent expansion with viral peptide pools prior to sequencing. Isolation of CD4+ T cells took place after about ten days of culture. The vaccine given was either BNT162b2 or mRNA-1273, in two doses. Vaccinated participants had no history of SARS-CoV-2 infection and tested negative for nucleocapsid antibodies. V gene TRBV10-3 combines with J gene TRBJ2-1; D unclear. This sequence was found in a human donor who received a COVID-19 vaccine. This specimen was CD4+ T cells from PBMCs cultured with SARS-CoV-2 spike peptides, taken after COVID-19 vaccination. CDR3 loop: CAISEYSRLSSSYNEQFF. The CDR3 DNA reads as TGTGCCATCAGTGAGTATAGTAGGCTGTCGAGCTCCTACAATGAGCAGTTCTTC.